This T cell receptor (beta chain) is from a study of Graves' ophthalmopathy and Graves' hyperthyroidism (dated by TCRdb to 2017 to 2018). With regard to the full study: Peripheral blood was collected before any treatment was given, at the time of initial diagnosis. For independent validation, a separate cohort was made up of 18 hyperthyroidism patients plus 17 patients who later progressed from hyperthyroidism to ophthalmopathy. The study used signatures of the TCR beta repertoire to tell Graves' ophthalmopathy apart from Graves' hyperthyroidism and to predict which patients would progress to ophthalmopathy. In roughly six hyperthyroidism patients, T-cell repertoires of thyroid tissue and blood were compared. Following sampling, methimazole starting at 30 mg daily was administered to hyperthyroidism patients, and high-dose intravenous methylprednisolone was administered to ophthalmopathy patients. The 85 to 100 discovery patients were divided at random into training and test sets in a 7:3 ratio. A discovery set of 100 or so patients (roughly 43 ophthalmopathy, fewer than 60 stable hyperthyroidism) was enrolled to explore V-J signatures distinguishing ophthalmopathy from hyperthyroidism. In total, 135 blood samples were TCR-sequenced: approximately 42 ophthalmopathy, some 80 hyperthyroidism and approximately 17 hyperthyroidism-to-ophthalmopathy patients. The investigation overall reported the following: No statistical method was used to set the sample size in advance, and the investigators knew which group each participant was assigned to. Most of the expanded thyroid clonotypes with a frequency above 0.001 were also detected in blood, and it was suggested that the thyroid immune response may be reflected by blood repertoires. In validation, the model predicted ophthalmopathy progression with over 60% sensitivity and around 72% specificity; around twelve predicted patients were CT-confirmed with GO in a median of approximately 6.5 months. In cross-validation, the 13-signature model distinguished ophthalmopathy from stable hyperthyroidism with about 90% sensitivity and around 81% specificity, and in the test set the corresponding values were approximately 80% and 68%.

This clonotype has at least ten counts. The antigen it recognizes is unknown. Per-base qualities were not stored, and no clone one base away is much larger. TCR beta CDR3 regions were amplified from RNA transcripts for repertoire sequencing. HTBI primers and the Qiagen OneStep RT-PCR kit were used in a first-round RT-PCR, which was followed by a second-round multiplex PCR, size selection and purification. Libraries were sequenced on an Illumina HiSeq2000 using paired-end 100 bp reads. On the authors' methods: SOAPnuke was used to process the reads, removing any read that contained adapters or uncalled bases, had a mean Phred below 15, or lacked an exact match to the constant primer or identifier. High-quality paired reads were merged with COPE v1.2.5. Each unique nucleotide sequence was treated as a clonotype, and MiTCR v1.1 was used to align the clonotypes to the IMGT TRB V, D and J references. The analysis was limited to V-J combinations with a frequency above 0.0001, which together covered 98% to 99.2% of repertoires. For each V-J combination, a TCR clonal expansion and chaos score was defined as F50 clonal expansion divided by the chaos observed in the TCRdist matrix. Welch's t-statistics and random forest were used to reduce the features to approximately 13 V-J combinations, which were then used as input to a naive Bayes classifier. The similarity between thyroid and blood repertoires was quantified using the Morisita-Horn index. TCRdb passed the public sequencing reads through fastp at Q25 and MiXCR, retaining productive beta sequences. Rows are combined by CDR3 protein, so each entry shows the most common genes and DNA. These V and J calls rely on TCRdb rather than the paper's analysis. This sample is represented by about 500,000 distinct CDR3 sequences; under 15% of them were singletons. The ten largest clones add up to around 9.8% of the sample.

The ophthalmopathy patients had moderately to severely active disease, with a Clinical Activity Score of 3 or higher, a NOSPECS grade of 4 or higher, and a disease duration of less than 3 months. Patients were excluded if they had other autoimmune diseases, uncontrolled infections, pregnancy or lactation. Clinical symptoms, serum thyroxine, TRAb, thyroid ultrasound and orbital computed tomography were used for diagnosis. Ficoll-Paque density gradient centrifugation was used to isolate PBMCs from 8.5 to 10 ml of fresh peripheral blood. Trizol reagent was used to extract the total RNA, and its quality was then checked on an Agilent 2100 Bioanalyzer. Spanning cysteine to phenylalanine, the CDR3 consists of 18 amino acids. The entry retains the CDR3 DNA only, 54 bases that are in frame from base 1. The germline ends are 15 bases apart after V is trimmed by 3 bases and J by 0 bases.

Sequencing was done on a sample of blood. The receptor's source is a woman aged 30 to 39 with Graves' ophthalmopathy. Donor details come from another sample of the same person, matched by shared clones. The chain joins TRBV12-3 or TRBV12-4 to TRBJ2-6; a tentative D match to TRBD2 spans 5 bases. CDR3 region: CASSFQNPRDSGANVLTF. The nucleotides are TGTGCCAGCAGTTTTCAAAACCCGAGGGACTCTGGGGCCAACGTCCTGACTTTC.